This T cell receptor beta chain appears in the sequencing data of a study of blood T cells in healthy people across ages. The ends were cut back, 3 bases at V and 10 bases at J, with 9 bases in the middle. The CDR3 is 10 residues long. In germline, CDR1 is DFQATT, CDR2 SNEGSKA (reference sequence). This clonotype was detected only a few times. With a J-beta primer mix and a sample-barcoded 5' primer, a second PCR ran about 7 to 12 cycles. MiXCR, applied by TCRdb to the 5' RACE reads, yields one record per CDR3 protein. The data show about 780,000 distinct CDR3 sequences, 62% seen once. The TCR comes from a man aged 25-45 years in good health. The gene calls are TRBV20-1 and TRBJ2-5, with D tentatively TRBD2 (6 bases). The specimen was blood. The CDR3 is CSASDGSQYF. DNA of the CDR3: TGCAGTGCTAGTGACGGGAGCCAGTACTTC.